One T cell receptor (beta chain) is described in this entry. Its cognate antigen is unknown. With 1 base clipped from V and 7 bases from J, the junction kept 9 bases outside the gene matches. Germline-derived CDR1 and CDR2 are SGHVS and FNYEAQ. This CDR3 is built from 15 residues. TCR alpha and TCR beta cDNA libraries with sample barcodes and UMIs came from 5'RACE using constant-segment primers. TCRdb passed the 5' RACE reads through MiXCR, listing each CDR3 protein once. The data show 450,000 to 650,000 distinct CDR3 sequences, with approximately 21% seen just once and roughly 8.3% held by the top ten. The record originates from a study of T-cell memory formation after mild COVID-19. Findings of the study overall: Clones contracting day 15 to 85 were balanced CD4/CD8; later expanders leaned CD4+. Clonal second-wave expansions that peaked on day 37 had unconfirmed SARS-CoV-2 specificity.

The chain joins TRBV7-6 to TRBJ1-2; 7 bases are shared with TRBD1. The TCR was taken from an adult woman who had mild COVID-19 (a few samples of this study predate the infection). Cell type and time point are not known. The sequencing input was PBMCs or a T cell subset sorted from them (not recorded which). The CDR3 spells CASSLVGGETAGYTF. CDR3 nucleotide sequence: TGTGCCAGCAGCTTAGTAGGGGGCGAGACAGCTGGCTACACCTTC.